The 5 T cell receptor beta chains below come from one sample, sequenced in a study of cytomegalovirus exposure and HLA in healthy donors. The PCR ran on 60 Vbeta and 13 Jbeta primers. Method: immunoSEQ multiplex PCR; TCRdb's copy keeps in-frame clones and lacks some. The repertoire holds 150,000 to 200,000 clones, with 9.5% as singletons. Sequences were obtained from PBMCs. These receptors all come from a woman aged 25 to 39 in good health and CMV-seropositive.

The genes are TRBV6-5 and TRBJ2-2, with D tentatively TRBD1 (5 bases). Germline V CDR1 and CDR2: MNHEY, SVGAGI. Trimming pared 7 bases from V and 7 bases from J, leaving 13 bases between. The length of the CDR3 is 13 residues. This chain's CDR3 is CASIGELGGELFF. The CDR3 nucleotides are TGTGCCAGCATAGGGGAACTTGGCGGGGAGCTGTTTTTT.

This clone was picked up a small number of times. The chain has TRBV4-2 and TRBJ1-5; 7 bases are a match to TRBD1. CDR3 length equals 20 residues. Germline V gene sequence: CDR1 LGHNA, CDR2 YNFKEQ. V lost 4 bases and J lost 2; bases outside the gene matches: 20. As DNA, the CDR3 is TGTGCCAGCAGCCCTCTGGGCGGGGGGCAGGGGGTAGCTGGCAATCAGCCCCAGCATTTT. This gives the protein CASSPLGGGQGVAGNQPQHF.

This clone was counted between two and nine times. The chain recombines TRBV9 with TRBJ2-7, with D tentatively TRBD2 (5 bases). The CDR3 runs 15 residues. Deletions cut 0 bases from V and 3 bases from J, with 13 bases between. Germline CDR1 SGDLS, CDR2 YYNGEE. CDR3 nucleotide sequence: TGTGCCAGCAGCGTAGACCCCCGCGGACTCTACGAGCAGTACTTC. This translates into CASSVDPRGLYEQYF.

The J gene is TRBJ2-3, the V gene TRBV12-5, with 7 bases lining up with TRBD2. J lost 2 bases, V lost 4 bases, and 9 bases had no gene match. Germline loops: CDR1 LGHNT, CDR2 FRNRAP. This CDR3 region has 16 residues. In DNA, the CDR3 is TGTGCTAGTGGTTCCCGCGGGGAGGGAAACACAGATACGCAGTATTTT. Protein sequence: CASGSRGEGNTDTQYF.

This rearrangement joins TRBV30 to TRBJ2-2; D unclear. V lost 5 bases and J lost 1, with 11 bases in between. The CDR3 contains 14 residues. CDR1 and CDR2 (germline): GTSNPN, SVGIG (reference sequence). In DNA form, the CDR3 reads TGTGCCTGGGCCGCGCGGCAGAACACCGGGGAGCTGTTTTTT. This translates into CAWAARQNTGELFF.